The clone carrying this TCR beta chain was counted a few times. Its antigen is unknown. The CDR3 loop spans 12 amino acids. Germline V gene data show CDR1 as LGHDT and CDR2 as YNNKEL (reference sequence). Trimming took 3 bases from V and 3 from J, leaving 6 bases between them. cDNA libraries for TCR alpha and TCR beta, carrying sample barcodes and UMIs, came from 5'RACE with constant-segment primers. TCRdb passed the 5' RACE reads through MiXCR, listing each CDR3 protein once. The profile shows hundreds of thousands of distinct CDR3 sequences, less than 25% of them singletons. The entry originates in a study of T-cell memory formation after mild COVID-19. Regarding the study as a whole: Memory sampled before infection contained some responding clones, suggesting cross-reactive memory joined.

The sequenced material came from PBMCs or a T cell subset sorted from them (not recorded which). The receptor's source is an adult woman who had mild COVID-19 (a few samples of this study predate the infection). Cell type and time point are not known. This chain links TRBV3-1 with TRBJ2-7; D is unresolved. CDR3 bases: TGTGCCAGCAGCCAGCGGCACTACGAGCAGTACTTC. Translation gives CASSQRHYEQYF.